The 18 T cell receptor beta chains below all came from one sample that was sequenced in a study of regulatory T cells in long-lasting Graves disease. HTBI primers from iRepertoire and Arm-PCR of CDR3 regions yielded the TCR beta libraries. MiXCR, applied by TCRdb to the multiplex PCR reads, yields one record per CDR3 protein. The sample carries roughly 360,000 distinct CDR3 sequences, over 9.5% recorded once. Documented time point: newly diagnosed GD, antithyroid drugs for less than 3 months. Following extraction of RNA from PBMCs, that RNA was used to make the TCR library. These sequences were also reported in another study, on T cells in Graves' hyperthyroidism and ophthalmopathy.

Sequenced here: peripheral blood mononuclear cells (PBMCs), sampled at new diagnosis, from a patient treated with antithyroid drugs. The receptor set was obtained from a woman younger than 30 with Graves disease.

This CDR3 is CASSWTLGETQYF. The CDR3 bases are TGCGCCAGCAGCTGGACTCTGGGAGAGACCCAGTACTTC. The chain joins TRBV5-1 to TRBJ2-5, with D possibly matching TRBD2 (5 bases). The CDR3 contains 13 residues. CDR1 is SGHRS, CDR2 YFSETQ, per germline. Deletions cut 3 bases from V and 4 bases from J, with 10 bases between.

In this sample, this clonotype turned up many times. The J gene is TRBJ2-5, the V gene TRBV3-1; D not certain. V lost 0 bases and J 5 bases, leaving 13 bases between the germline ends. The CDR3 consists of 15 residues. CDR1 and CDR2 from the germline V gene are LGHDT and YNNKEL (reference sequence). CDR3 sequence: CASSQDWHVAETQYF. DNA of the CDR3: TGTGCCAGCAGCCAAGATTGGCACGTGGCGGAGACCCAGTACTTC.

This clonotype came up a few times. The junction shows a germline mismatch at one end, possibly a read error. This chain connects TRBV7-2 to TRBJ1-4, with TRBD1 matching 7 bases. CDR1 and CDR2 from the germline V gene are SGHTA and FQGNSA. The CDR3 is made up of 15 amino acids. The CDR3 DNA sequence: TGTGCCAGCAGCTTAGCGGAGACAGGGAATGAAAGACTGTTTTTT. Its translation: CASSLAETGNERLFF.

This clonotype has at least ten counts. The chain links TRBV4-3 to TRBJ2-1; 7 positions match TRBD1. The CDR3 has 13 residues. Unmatched junction bases numbered 6, after V lost 6 bases and J lost 7 bases. In germline, CDR1 is LGHNA, CDR2 YSLEER. The CDR3 spells CASSRDRENEQFF. CDR3 nucleotides: TGCGCCAGCAGTCGGGACAGAGAGAATGAGCAGTTCTTC.

This clonotype was recorded many times. This chain connects TRBV28 to TRBJ2-1, with 8 bases identical to TRBD2. The CDR3 is 14 amino acids. Germline CDR1 and CDR2: MDHEN and SYDVKM. V was clipped by 8 bases and J by 3 bases; unmatched bases: 6. CDR3 bases: TGTGCCAGCTTCGGGACTAGGAACTACAATGAGCAGTTCTTC. Residues: CASFGTRNYNEQFF.

This clonotype was observed a few times. This chain uses TRBV12-3 or TRBV12-4 with TRBJ2-1; D call uncertain. V shed 7 bases and J shed 6 bases, with 13 bases lying between them. The CDR3 has 13 residues. The CDR3 nucleotides read TGTGCCAGCACCCGTTTTAATGGCAATGAGCAGTTCTTC. It translates to CASTRFNGNEQFF.

In this sample, this clonotype turned up many times. The CDR3 spells CASSLFPAGTRNYNEQFF. The CDR3 nucleotides are TGTGCCAGCAGCTTATTTCCTGCCGGGACTCGGAACTACAATGAGCAGTTCTTC. V usage is TRBV7-8 and J usage is TRBJ2-1; D may be TRBD2 (6 bases). Germline-derived CDR1 and CDR2 are SGHVS and FQNEAQ. Trimming stripped 2 bases from V and 3 bases from J, with 20 bases between. The CDR3 length is 18 residues.

The CDR3 DNA reads as TGTGCCAGCAGCCATGGTATGTACGAGCAGTACTTC. It codes for CASSHGMYEQYF. This chain connects TRBV16 to TRBJ2-7; D unresolved. Deletions cut 3 bases from V and 4 bases from J, with 7 bases between. Germline CDR1 and CDR2: KGHSY and FQNENV. CDR3 length equals 12 residues.

This clonotype was picked up many times. This sequence joins TRBV12-3 or TRBV12-4 and TRBJ1-1; a weak D match, TRBD1 (5 bases). The CDR3 extends over 16 amino acids. The ends were cut back, 6 bases at V and 6 bases at J, with 23 bases in the middle. CDR3 region: CASSPRLSGGIAEAFF. In nucleotides, the CDR3 is TGTGCCAGCAGCCCTAGACTCTCGGGGGGGATCGCTGAAGCTTTCTTT.

This clonotype has a count of ten or more. The chain employs TRBV7-3 and TRBJ1-1; a possible D gene is TRBD1 (6 bases). Looked up from germline, CDR1 is SGHTA and CDR2 is FQGTGA. This CDR3 has 14 residues. V gave up 1 base and J gave up 6 bases, with 12 bases separating them. The CDR3 region is CASSLMGGRAEAFF. CDR3 DNA sequence: TGTGCCAGCAGCTTAATGGGGGGCAGGGCTGAAGCTTTCTTT. Based on the CDR3 plus reference TRBV7-3 and TRBJ1-1, the full variable domain is GAGVSQTPSNKVTEKGKYVELRCDPISGHTALYWYRQSLGQGPEFLIYFQGTGAADDSGLPNDRFFAVRPEGSVSTLKIQRTERGDSAVYLCASSLMGGRAEAFFGQGTRLTVV.

In its sample, this clonotype was seen many times. The V gene is TRBV4-3, the J gene TRBJ2-3; weak D call: TRBD2 (6 bases). The CDR3 runs to 16 residues. Between the trimmed V and J ends, which lost 0 bases and 2 bases, there was a span of 12 bases. Germline V gene lookup returns CDR1 LGHNA and CDR2 YSLEER. This chain's CDR3 is CASSQEPGLYTDTQYF. The CDR3 DNA sequence: TGCGCCAGCAGCCAAGAACCGGGACTGTACACAGATACGCAGTATTTT.

The rearrangement uses TRBV7-9 and TRBJ2-3; 9 bases match TRBD1. CDR1 SEHNR and CDR2 FQNEAQ come from the germline V gene (reference sequence). The V gene end was trimmed by 0 bases and the J gene end by 3 bases; junction bases not matched to a gene: 7. This CDR3 has 17 amino acids. CDR3 region: CASSLALGTGPTDTQYF. CDR3 in DNA: TGTGCCAGCAGCTTAGCGCTGGGGACAGGGCCGACAGATACGCAGTATTTT.

This clonotype has a count of ten or more. The V call is TRBV5-1, the J call TRBJ2-2, with 7 nucleotides matching TRBD1. CDR3 length: 17 residues. Germline V gene data show CDR1 as SGHRS and CDR2 as YFSETQ. V was pared by 3 bases and J by 6 bases, with 14 bases of the junction left unmatched. Here the CDR3 reads CASSSLTGPKVPGELFF. DNA for the CDR3: TGCGCCAGCAGCTCACTGACAGGGCCGAAGGTGCCCGGGGAGCTGTTTTTT.

This clonotype has just a few counts. This chain joins TRBV15 and TRBJ2-2; TRBD1 is a possible D gene (5 bases). The CDR3 spans 19 residues. V lost 4 bases to trimming and J lost 0 bases, with 21 bases between them. Per the germline V gene, CDR1 is LNHNV and CDR2 is YYDKDF (reference sequence). The CDR3 loop is CATSNSYIGRTSNTGELFF. CDR3 coding DNA: TGTGCCACCAGCAATTCCTATATAGGACGGACATCGAACACCGGGGAGCTGTTTTTT.

This clonotype was recorded many times. The V call is TRBV20-1, the J call TRBJ1-5; 9 positions match TRBD1. With 5 bases clipped from V and 2 bases from J, the junction kept 7 bases outside the gene matches. The CDR3 length is 15 residues. Germline CDR1 is DFQATT and CDR2 is SNEGSKA (reference sequence). The CDR3 here is CSARPGQGGNQPQHF. CDR3 nucleotide sequence: TGCAGTGCTCGACCGGGACAGGGAGGCAATCAGCCCCAGCATTTT.

This clonotype was counted a few times. The V gene is TRBV10-1, the J gene TRBJ1-4; possible D gene TRBD1, 5 bases. Germline values: CDR1 WNHNN, CDR2 SYGVQD (reference sequence). The length of the CDR3 is 15 residues. With 0 bases removed from V and 7 bases from J, the gap between germline ends came to 12 bases. CDR3 sequence: CASSESGVRGEKLFF. For the CDR3, the DNA is TGCGCCAGCAGTGAGTCGGGGGTCCGGGGTGAAAAACTGTTTTTT.

This clonotype was seen repeatedly, ten times or more. This chain's CDR3 is CASSPTRDRVGNEQFF. The CDR3 region has the DNA TGTGCCAGCAGCCCCACCCGGGACAGGGTTGGCAATGAGCAGTTCTTC. This chain uses TRBV27 with TRBJ2-1; TRBD1 agrees at 9 bases. This CDR3 contains 16 residues. Losses at the gene ends were 6 bases for V and 6 bases for J; bases not matched to a gene: 12. In germline, CDR1 is MNHEY, CDR2 SMNVEV (reference sequence).

At least ten counts were recorded for this clonotype. The chain employs TRBV12-3 or TRBV12-4 and TRBJ2-5; a possible D gene is TRBD2 (7 bases). The length of the CDR3 is 15 residues. Trimming left V 0 bases short and J 3 bases short, with 11 bases between. The CDR3 protein is CASSLAGGHKETQYF. CDR3 DNA sequence: TGTGCCAGCAGTTTAGCGGGGGGGCATAAAGAGACCCAGTACTTC.